A single sample is the source of the 21 T cell receptor beta chains below, sequenced in a study of blood T cell repertoires in COVID-19. Sequencing used immunoSEQ multiplex PCR; TCRdb keeps in-frame clones, though not all of them. Altogether over 100,000 clones are present, about four fifths being singletons, with the ten largest covering under 5%. Sequencing was performed on PBMCs or T cells enriched from blood (not recorded which). These receptors were collected from a woman in her twenties or thirties who had recovered from COVID-19.

In DNA, the CDR3 is TGTGCCAGCAGTTACTTTACAGGATACTATGGCTACACCTTC. Protein product: CASSYFTGYYGYTF. The chain employs TRBV6-5 and TRBJ1-2; perhaps TRBD1 as D (5 bases). Germline CDR1 and CDR2: MNHEY and SVGAGI. Trimming left V 1 base short and J 3 bases short, with 9 bases between. This CDR3 is built from 14 residues.

The chain carries TRBV7-2 and TRBJ2-5; possibly TRBD2 for D (6 bases). The ends were cut back, 1 base at V and 1 base at J, with 13 bases in the middle. The CDR3 is 16 amino acids. The germline CDR1 and CDR2 sequences are SGHTA and FQGNSA. The CDR3 region has the DNA TGTGCCAGCAGCTTAGGGGGACTCCCGTTCCAAGAGACCCAGTACTTC. As protein: CASSLGGLPFQETQYF.

V is TRBV19 and J is TRBJ1-1, with TRBD1 matching over 7 bases. Germline lookup yields CDR1 LNHDA and CDR2 SQIVND (reference sequence). Germline trimming cut 2 bases from V and 5 bases from J; bases unmatched to any gene: 8. This CDR3 is built from 15 residues. This chain's CDR3 is CASSIRGPRGTEAFF. CDR3 bases: TGTGCCAGTAGTATAAGGGGGCCTAGGGGGACTGAAGCTTTCTTT.

This chain links TRBV5-1 with TRBJ2-1, with TRBD2 matching over 7 bases. CDR1 and CDR2 from the germline V gene are SGHRS and YFSETQ. Trimming removed 0 bases from V and 5 bases from J; junction bases left unmatched: 5. This CDR3 is 15 amino acids long. CDR3 sequence (DNA): TGCGCCAGCAGCTTGGGCGGGGGATCCCACAATGAGCAGTTCTTC. This sequence encodes CASSLGGGSHNEQFF.

The chain recombines TRBV9 with TRBJ2-5; D remains ambiguous. The CDR3 extends over 15 amino acids. Trimming removed 4 bases from V and 5 bases from J, with 18 bases in between. Germline lookup yields CDR1 SGDLS and CDR2 YYNGEE. The CDR3 DNA follows: TGTGCCAGCAGCCTGACGGCTAGTCGTTGGGAGACCCAGTACTTC. As protein: CASSLTASRWETQYF.

The CDR3 reads CASSASLRGTGELFF. The CDR3 DNA follows: TGTGCCAGCAGCGCGAGCCTCCGGGGCACCGGGGAGCTGTTTTTT. The chain couples TRBV7-2 to TRBJ2-2; tentatively, D is TRBD2 (5 bases). Trimming stripped 5 bases from V and 4 bases from J, with 14 bases between. The length of the CDR3 is 15 residues. The V gene's germline CDR1 is SGHTA and CDR2 FQGNSA.

Only one count was recorded for this clone. The CDR3 nucleotides are TGTGCCAGCAGTCCCCAGGGAGGAAACACCATATATTTT. Its translation: CASSPQGGNTIYF. The gene calls are TRBV27 and TRBJ1-3, with D maybe TRBD1 (5 bases). In germline, CDR1 is MNHEY, CDR2 SMNVEV (reference sequence). The V gene lost 5 bases and the J gene lost 4 bases, with 9 bases spanning the gap. The length of the CDR3 is 13 residues.

V is TRBV4-1 and J is TRBJ2-1, with TRBD2 identical over 12 bases. The CDR3 has 16 amino acids. The germline gives CDR1 MGHRA, CDR2 YSYEKL. V trimming: 4 bases; J trimming: 9 bases; junction bases outside the gene matches: 10. The CDR3 DNA reads TGCGCCAGCAGCCTCGGGAGGGCTAGCGGGAGGGCTGAGCAGTTCTTC. Its translation is CASSLGRASGRAEQFF.

The chain uses TRBV19 and TRBJ2-3, with TRBD2 matching 8 bases. Losses at the gene ends were 5 bases for V and 0 bases for J; bases not matched to a gene: 7. The CDR3 totals 16 residues. Germline values: CDR1 LNHDA, CDR2 SQIVND (reference sequence). The CDR3 sequence is CASSWPAGESTDTQYF. The DNA of the CDR3 is TGTGCCAGTAGTTGGCCAGCGGGAGAAAGCACAGATACGCAGTATTTT.

V is TRBV25-1 and J is TRBJ2-2; D is perhaps TRBD1 (6 bases). Per germline, CDR1 MGHDK and CDR2 SYGVNS. This CDR3 spans 12 amino acids. V was shortened by 8 bases and J by 4 bases, with 8 bases between the two germline ends. The CDR3: CASGQSTGELFF. The DNA of the CDR3 is TGTGCCAGCGGACAGAGCACCGGGGAGCTGTTTTTT.

The J gene is TRBJ2-1, the V gene TRBV19, with TRBD2 identical over 11 bases. The junction had 12 bases not matched to a gene; V was cut back by 5 bases and J by 6 bases. The germline V gene encodes CDR1 LNHDA and CDR2 SQIVND (reference sequence). This CDR3 spans 17 amino acids. The CDR3 protein is CASSPSHLAGGGNEQFF. The CDR3 DNA is TGTGCCAGTAGTCCCTCTCATCTAGCGGGAGGAGGCAATGAGCAGTTCTTC.

Only one count was recorded for this clone. V is TRBV3-1 (or the pseudogene TRBV3-2) and J is TRBJ1-4; possibly TRBD1 for D (6 bases). Trimming pared 4 bases from V and 2 bases from J, leaving 11 bases between. This CDR3 contains 15 residues. The germline gives CDR1 LGHDT, CDR2 YNNKEL (reference sequence). The DNA of the CDR3 is TGTGCCAGCAGCCCCTGGACAGCTACTAATGAAAAACTGTTTTTT. As protein: CASSPWTATNEKLFF.

V gene TRBV4-2 combines with J gene TRBJ1-1; D perhaps matches TRBD1 (6 bases). This CDR3 contains 16 residues. Germline values: CDR1 LGHNA, CDR2 YNFKEQ. V lost 1 base and J lost 3, with 15 bases in between. CDR3 in DNA: TGTGCCAGCAGCCAAGGAGAACAGGGTTTTGACACTGAAGCTTTCTTT. The encoded protein is CASSQGEQGFDTEAFF.

The V gene is TRBV20-1, the J gene TRBJ2-3; the D is unclear. Looked up from germline, CDR1 is DFQATT and CDR2 is SNEGSKA (reference sequence). The CDR3 is 11 amino acids. V lost 3 bases and J 7 bases, leaving 8 bases between the germline ends. Here the CDR3 reads CSASLSNTQYF. CDR3 DNA sequence: TGCAGTGCTAGCCTGAGTAATACGCAGTATTTT.

The chain combines TRBV27 with TRBJ1-2; perhaps TRBD1 as D (6 bases). The V end lost 5 bases, the J end lost 1 base, and 8 bases lay between the germline ends. The CDR3 is 13 amino acids. The germline V gene encodes CDR1 MNHEY and CDR2 SMNVEV (reference sequence). The CDR3 nucleotides are TGTGCCAGCAGTCGGACAGTTAACTATGGCTACACCTTC. Encoded protein: CASSRTVNYGYTF.

The chain links TRBV4-2 to TRBJ1-5; 7 bases match TRBD1. V was pared by 2 bases and J by 2 bases, with 0 bases of the junction left unmatched. Germline-derived CDR1 and CDR2 are LGHNA and YNFKEQ. The CDR3 is made up of 14 amino acids. CDR3 in DNA: TGTGCCAGCAGCCAAACAGGGGGCAATCAGCCCCAGCATTTT. This sequence encodes CASSQTGGNQPQHF.

The CDR3 sequence: CASSQGVGQGPLYSNQPQHF. The CDR3 coding sequence is TGTGCCAGCAGCCAAGGAGTGGGACAGGGGCCCTTGTATAGCAATCAGCCCCAGCATTTT. The V and J genes are TRBV3-1 (or the pseudogene TRBV3-2) and TRBJ1-5; 10 nucleotides align to TRBD1. This CDR3 has 20 residues. V shed 1 base and J 0 bases; nucleotides not matched to a gene: 12. The germline CDR1 and CDR2 sequences are LGHDT and YNNKEL (reference sequence).

This clone was seen just once. The chain carries TRBV5-1 and TRBJ2-1, with 10 positions matching TRBD2. CDR3 size: 16 residues. Germline V gene sequence: CDR1 SGHRS, CDR2 YFSETQ. The ends lost 4 bases at V and 0 bases at J; junction bases unmatched: 4. CDR3 protein: CASSQREGSSYNEQFF. The CDR3 nucleotides read TGCGCCAGCAGCCAGCGGGAGGGGAGCTCCTACAATGAGCAGTTCTTC. Looking up the rest from reference TRBV5-1 and TRBJ2-1 gives the full variable domain: KAGVTQTPRYLIKTRGQQVTLSCSPISGHRSVSWYQQTPGQGLQFLFEYFSETQRNKGNFPGRFSGRQFSNSRSEMNVSTLELGDSALYLCASSQREGSSYNEQFFGPGTRLTVL.

This sequence joins TRBV11-2 and TRBJ2-5, with unresolved D. Germline V CDR1 and CDR2: SGHAT, FQNNGV. The CDR3 spans 12 residues. The germline V and J ends were trimmed by 1 base and 5 bases, with 5 bases remaining between them. CDR3 amino acids: CASSLVSETQYF. In DNA, the CDR3 is TGTGCCAGCAGCTTAGTCTCCGAGACCCAGTACTTC.

This sequence joins TRBV30 and TRBJ1-6, with 10 nucleotides matching TRBD1. V dropped 4 bases and J dropped 7; count of bases not matched to a gene: 7. Per the germline V gene, CDR1 is GTSNPN and CDR2 is SVGIG (reference sequence). CDR3 size: 15 residues. Here the CDR3 reads CAWIKRTGGNSPLHF. The CDR3 bases are TGTGCCTGGATCAAGCGGACAGGGGGGAATTCACCCCTCCACTTT. Full variable domain (missing parts from reference TRBV30 and TRBJ1-6): SQTIHQWPATLVQPVGSPLSLECTVEGTSNPNLYWYRQAAGRGLQLLFYSVGIGQISSEVPQNLSASRPQDRQFILSSKKLLLSDSGFYLCAWIKRTGGNSPLHFGNGTRLTVT.

The chain recombines TRBV12-3 or TRBV12-4 with TRBJ2-7; TRBD2 is a possible D gene (6 bases). The CDR3 spans 13 residues. Trimming removed 6 bases at V and 2 bases at J, with 11 bases between. In DNA form, the CDR3 reads TGTGCCAGCAGATTTAGCGGAACCTACGAGCAGTACTTC. Its translation is CASRFSGTYEQYF.